A selection of T cell receptor beta chains follows, all from one sample in a study of blood T cell repertoires in COVID-19. The data were produced by immunoSEQ multiplex PCR, yet TCRdb's version contains in-frame clones alone and is incomplete. The sample lists fewer than 350,000 clones; approximately 90% were seen once. Material for sequencing was PBMCs or T cells enriched from blood (not recorded which). The receptor set was obtained from a middle-aged woman with acute COVID-19. CDR3s include the opening cysteine and the closing phenylalanine or tryptophan. A D gene is named only where the DNA matches it firmly. Clone size, where shown, is once, few, many, or a class for clones that have expanded.

size | J | D | V | CDR3
- | TRBJ2-7 | - | TRBV7-9 | CASSLAATAQYF
- | TRBJ2-1 | - | TRBV5-8 | CASSARHEQFF
many | TRBJ1-5 | TRBD1 | TRBV4-2 | CASSHEGQGHNQPQHF
- | TRBJ2-7 | TRBD1 | TRBV12-3/TRBV12-4 | CASSGQGSYEQYF
- | TRBJ1-1 | - | TRBV18 | CASSPQGRNTEAFF
- | TRBJ2-2 | - | TRBV7-6 | CASSLEQSGSSGELFF
few | TRBJ1-5 | - | TRBV28 | CASSFLRTVNQPQHF
- | TRBJ1-2 | TRBD1 | TRBV7-2 | CASSSMDRAYGYTF
- | TRBJ2-3 | - | TRBV3-1/TRBV3-2 | CASSHRGASTDTQYF
- | TRBJ1-2 | TRBD1 | TRBV28 | CASSLSHGTGQGGYTF